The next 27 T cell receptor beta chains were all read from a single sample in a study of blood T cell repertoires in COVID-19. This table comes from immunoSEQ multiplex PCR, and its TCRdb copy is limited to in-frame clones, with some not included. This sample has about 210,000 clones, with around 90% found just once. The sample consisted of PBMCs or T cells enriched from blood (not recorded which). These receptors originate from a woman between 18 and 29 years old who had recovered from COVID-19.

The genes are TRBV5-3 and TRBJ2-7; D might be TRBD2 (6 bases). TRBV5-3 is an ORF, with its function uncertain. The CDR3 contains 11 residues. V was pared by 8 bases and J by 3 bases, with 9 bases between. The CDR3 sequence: CASLGGYEQYF. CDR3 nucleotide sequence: TGTGCCAGTCTCGGGGGCTACGAGCAGTACTTC.

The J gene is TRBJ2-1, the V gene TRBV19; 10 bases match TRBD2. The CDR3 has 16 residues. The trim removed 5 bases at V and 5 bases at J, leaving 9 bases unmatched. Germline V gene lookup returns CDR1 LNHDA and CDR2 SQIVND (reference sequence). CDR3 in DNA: TGTGCCAGTAGTCTTAGGACTAGCGGCCTGAACAATGAGCAGTTCTTC. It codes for CASSLRTSGLNNEQFF.

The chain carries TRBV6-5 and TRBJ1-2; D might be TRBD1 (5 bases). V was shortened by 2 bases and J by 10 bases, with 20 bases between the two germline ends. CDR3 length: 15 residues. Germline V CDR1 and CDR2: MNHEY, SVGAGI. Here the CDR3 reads CASSYNGGKYMVYTF. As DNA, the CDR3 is TGTGCCAGCAGTTACAATGGGGGGAAATATATGGTCTACACCTTC.

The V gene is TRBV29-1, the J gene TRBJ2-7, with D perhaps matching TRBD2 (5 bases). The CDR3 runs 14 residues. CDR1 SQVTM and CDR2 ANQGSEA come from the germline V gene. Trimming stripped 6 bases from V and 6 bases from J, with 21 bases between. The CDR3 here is CSVPGDGLQGEQYF. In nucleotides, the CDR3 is TGCAGCGTCCCAGGCGACGGACTCCAAGGCGAGCAGTACTTC.

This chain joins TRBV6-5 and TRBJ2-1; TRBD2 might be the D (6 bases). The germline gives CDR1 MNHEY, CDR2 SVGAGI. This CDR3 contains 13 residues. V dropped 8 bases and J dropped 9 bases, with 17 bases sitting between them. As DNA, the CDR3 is TGTGCCAGCTCCCGGCGGGGTGGGGGTGAGCAGTTCTTC. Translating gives CASSRRGGGEQFF.

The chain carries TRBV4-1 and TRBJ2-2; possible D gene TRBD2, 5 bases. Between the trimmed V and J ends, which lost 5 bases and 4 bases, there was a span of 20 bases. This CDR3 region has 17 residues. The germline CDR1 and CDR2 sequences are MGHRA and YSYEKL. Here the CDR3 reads CASSSARRVASTGELFF. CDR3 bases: TGCGCCAGCAGCTCCGCTCGGCGAGTAGCGAGCACCGGGGAGCTGTTTTTT.

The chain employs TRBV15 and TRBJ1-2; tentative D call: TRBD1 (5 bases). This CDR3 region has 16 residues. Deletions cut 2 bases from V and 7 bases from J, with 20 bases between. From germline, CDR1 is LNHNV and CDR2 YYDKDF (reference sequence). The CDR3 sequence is CATSRRGPGLGFGYTF. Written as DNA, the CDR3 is TGTGCCACCAGCAGACGGGGTCCGGGACTGGGGTTTGGCTACACCTTC. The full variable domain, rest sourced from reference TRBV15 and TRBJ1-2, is DAMVIQNPRYQVTQFGKPVTLSCSQTLNHNVMYWYQQKSSQAPKLLFHYYDKDFNNEADTPDNFQSRRPNTSFCFLDIRSPGLGDTAMYLCATSRRGPGLGFGYTFGSGTRLTVV.

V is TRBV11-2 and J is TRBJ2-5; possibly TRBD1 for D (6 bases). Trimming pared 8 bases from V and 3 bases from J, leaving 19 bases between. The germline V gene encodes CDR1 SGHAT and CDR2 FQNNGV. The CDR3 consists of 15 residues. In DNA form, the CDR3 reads TGTGCCAGCTTACCTTACCACAGGGTAGAAGAGACCCAGTACTTC. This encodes CASLPYHRVEETQYF. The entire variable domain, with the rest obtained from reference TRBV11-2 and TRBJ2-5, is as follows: EAGVAQSPRYKIIEKRQSVAFWCNPISGHATLYWYQQILGQGPKLLIQFQNNGVVDDSQLPKDRFSAERLKGVDSTLKIQPAKLEDSAVYLCASLPYHRVEETQYFGPGTRLLVL.

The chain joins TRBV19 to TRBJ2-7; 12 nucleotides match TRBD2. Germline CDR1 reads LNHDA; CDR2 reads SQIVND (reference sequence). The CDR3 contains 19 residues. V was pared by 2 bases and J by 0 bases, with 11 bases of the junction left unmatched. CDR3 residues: CASSISPPALAGGSYEQYF. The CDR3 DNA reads TGTGCCAGTAGTATAAGTCCCCCCGCACTAGCGGGGGGCTCCTACGAGCAGTACTTC. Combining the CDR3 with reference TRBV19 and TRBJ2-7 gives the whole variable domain DGGITQSPKYLFRKEGQNVTLSCEQNLNHDAMYWYRQDPGQGLRLIYYSQIVNDFQKGDIAEGYSVSREKKESFPLTVTSAQKNPTAFYLCASSISPPALAGGSYEQYFGPGTRLTVT.

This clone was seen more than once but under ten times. CDR3 region: CASSLEAVKASGNTIYF. CDR3 bases: TGCGCCAGCAGCTTGGAGGCGGTGAAGGCCTCTGGAAACACCATATATTTT. The chain couples TRBV5-1 to TRBJ1-3; no reliable D call. CDR1 and CDR2 from the germline V gene are SGHRS and YFSETQ. Trimming pared 0 bases from V and 0 bases from J, leaving 13 bases between. This CDR3 has 17 amino acids.

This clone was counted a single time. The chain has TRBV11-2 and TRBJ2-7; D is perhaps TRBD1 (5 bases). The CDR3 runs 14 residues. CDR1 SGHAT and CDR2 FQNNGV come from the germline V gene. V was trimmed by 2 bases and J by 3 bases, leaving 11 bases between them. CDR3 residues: CASSLIGQDYEQYF. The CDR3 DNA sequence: TGTGCCAGCAGCTTAATTGGACAAGACTACGAGCAGTACTTC.

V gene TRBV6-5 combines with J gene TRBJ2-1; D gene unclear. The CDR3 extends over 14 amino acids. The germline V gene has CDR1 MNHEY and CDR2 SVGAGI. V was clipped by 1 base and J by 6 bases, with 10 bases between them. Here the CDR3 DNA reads TGTGCCAGCAGTTACTGGGCAGGCCCCAATGAGCAGTTCTTC. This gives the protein CASSYWAGPNEQFF.

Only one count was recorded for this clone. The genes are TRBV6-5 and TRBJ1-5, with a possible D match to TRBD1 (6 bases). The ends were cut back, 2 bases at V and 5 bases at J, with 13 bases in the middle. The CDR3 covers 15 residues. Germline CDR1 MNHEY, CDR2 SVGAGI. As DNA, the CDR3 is TGTGCCAGCAGTTACCAAGGGACAACCCATCAGCCCCAGCATTTT. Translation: CASSYQGTTHQPQHF.

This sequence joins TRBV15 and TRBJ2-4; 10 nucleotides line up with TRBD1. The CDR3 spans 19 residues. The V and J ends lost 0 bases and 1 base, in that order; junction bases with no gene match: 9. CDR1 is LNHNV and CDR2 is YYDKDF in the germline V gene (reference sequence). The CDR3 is CATSRDLPTGQGAKNIQYF. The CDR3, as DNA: TGTGCCACCAGCAGAGATCTCCCCACGGGACAGGGGGCCAAAAACATTCAGTACTTC.

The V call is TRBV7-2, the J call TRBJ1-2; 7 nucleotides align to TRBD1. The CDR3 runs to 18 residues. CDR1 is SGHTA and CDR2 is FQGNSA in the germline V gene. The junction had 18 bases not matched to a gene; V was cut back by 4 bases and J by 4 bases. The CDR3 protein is CASSSTLTGEIPTYGYTF. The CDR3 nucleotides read TGTGCCAGCAGCTCAACCCTCACAGGGGAAATTCCCACCTATGGCTACACCTTC.

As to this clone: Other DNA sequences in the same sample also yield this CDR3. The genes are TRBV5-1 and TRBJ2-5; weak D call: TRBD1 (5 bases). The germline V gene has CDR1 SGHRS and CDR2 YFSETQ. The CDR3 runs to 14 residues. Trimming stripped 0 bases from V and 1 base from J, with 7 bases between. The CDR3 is CASSLGQGQETQYF. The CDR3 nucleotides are TGCGCCAGCAGCTTGGGGCAGGGCCAAGAGACCCAGTACTTC.

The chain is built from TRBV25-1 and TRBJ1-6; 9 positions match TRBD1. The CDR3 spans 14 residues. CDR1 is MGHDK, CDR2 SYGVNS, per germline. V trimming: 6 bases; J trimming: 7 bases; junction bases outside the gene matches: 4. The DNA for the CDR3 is TGTGCCAGCAGACAGACAGGGGGGAATTCACCCCTCCACTTT. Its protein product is CASRQTGGNSPLHF.

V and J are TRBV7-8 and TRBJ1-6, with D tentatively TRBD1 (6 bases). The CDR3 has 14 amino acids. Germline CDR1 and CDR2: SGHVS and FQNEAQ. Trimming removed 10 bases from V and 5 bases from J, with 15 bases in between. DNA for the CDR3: TGTGCCACTTCTCGCGACAGGAATAATTCACCCCTCCACTTT. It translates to CATSRDRNNSPLHF.

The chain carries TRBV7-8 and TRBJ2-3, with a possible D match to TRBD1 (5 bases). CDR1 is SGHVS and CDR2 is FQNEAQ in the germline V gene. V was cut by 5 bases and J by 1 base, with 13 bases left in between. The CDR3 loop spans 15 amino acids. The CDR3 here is CASSTIGQRTDTQYF. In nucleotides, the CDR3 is TGTGCCAGCAGCACTATCGGACAACGCACAGATACGCAGTATTTT. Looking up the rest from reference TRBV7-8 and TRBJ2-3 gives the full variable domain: GAGVSQSPRYKVAKRGQDVALRCDPISGHVSLFWYQQALGQGPEFLTYFQNEAQLDKSGLPSDRFFAERPEGSVSTLKIQRTQQEDSAVYLCASSTIGQRTDTQYFGPGTRLTVL.

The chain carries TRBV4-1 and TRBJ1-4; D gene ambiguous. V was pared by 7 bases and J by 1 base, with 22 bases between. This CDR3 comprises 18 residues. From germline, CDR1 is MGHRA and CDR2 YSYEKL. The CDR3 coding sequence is TGCGCCAGCAACAAACGGGGAGGGTCTAGCAGAACTAATGAAAAACTGTTTTTT. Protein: CASNKRGGSSRTNEKLFF.

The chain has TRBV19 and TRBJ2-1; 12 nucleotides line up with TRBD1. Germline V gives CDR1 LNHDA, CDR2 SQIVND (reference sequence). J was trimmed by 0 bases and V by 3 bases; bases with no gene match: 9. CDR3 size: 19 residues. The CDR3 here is CASSMRGQGAISSYNEQFF. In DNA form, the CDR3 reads TGTGCCAGTAGTATGAGGGGACAGGGGGCGATAAGCTCCTACAATGAGCAGTTCTTC.

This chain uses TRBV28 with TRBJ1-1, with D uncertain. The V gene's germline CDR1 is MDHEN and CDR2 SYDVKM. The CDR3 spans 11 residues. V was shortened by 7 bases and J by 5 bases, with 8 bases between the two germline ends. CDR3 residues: CASTLRTEAFF. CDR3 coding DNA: TGTGCCAGCACCCTGCGTACTGAAGCTTTCTTT. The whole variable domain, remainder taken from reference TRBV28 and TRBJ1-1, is DVKVTQSSRYLVKRTGEKVFLECVQDMDHENMFWYRQDPGLGLRLIYFSYDVKMKEKGDIPEGYSVSREKKERFSLILESASTNQTSMYLCASTLRTEAFFGQGTRLTVV.

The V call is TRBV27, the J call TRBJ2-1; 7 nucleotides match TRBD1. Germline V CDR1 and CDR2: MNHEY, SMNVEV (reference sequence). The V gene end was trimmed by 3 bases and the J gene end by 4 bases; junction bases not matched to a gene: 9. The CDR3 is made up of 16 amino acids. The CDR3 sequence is CASSLNLGQAYNEQFF. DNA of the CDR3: TGTGCCAGCAGTTTGAACCTCGGACAGGCATACAATGAGCAGTTCTTC.

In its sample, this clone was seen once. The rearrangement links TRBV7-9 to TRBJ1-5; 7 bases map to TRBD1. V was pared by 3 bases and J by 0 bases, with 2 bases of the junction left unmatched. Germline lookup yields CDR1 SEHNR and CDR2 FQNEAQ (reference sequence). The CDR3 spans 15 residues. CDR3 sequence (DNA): TGTGCCAGCAGCTTGGGACAGCTTAGCAATCAGCCCCAGCATTTT. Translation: CASSLGQLSNQPQHF.

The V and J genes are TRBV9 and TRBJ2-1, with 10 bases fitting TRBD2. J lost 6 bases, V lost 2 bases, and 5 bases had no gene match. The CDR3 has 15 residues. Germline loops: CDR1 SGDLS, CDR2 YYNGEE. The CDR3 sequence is CASSVLAGAPNEQFF. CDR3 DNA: TGTGCCAGCAGCGTTCTAGCGGGGGCTCCCAATGAGCAGTTCTTC. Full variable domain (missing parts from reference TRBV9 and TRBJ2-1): DSGVTQTPKHLITATGQRVTLRCSPRSGDLSVYWYQQSLDQGLQFLIQYYNGEERAKGNILERFSAQQFPDLHSELNLSSLELGDSALYFCASSVLAGAPNEQFFGPGTRLTVL.

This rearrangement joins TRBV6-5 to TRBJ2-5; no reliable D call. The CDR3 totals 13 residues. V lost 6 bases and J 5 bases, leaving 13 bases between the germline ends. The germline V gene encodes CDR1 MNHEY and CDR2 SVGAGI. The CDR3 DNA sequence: TGTGCCAGCAGAAAAACCCCAGGCGAGACCCAGTACTTC. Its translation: CASRKTPGETQYF.

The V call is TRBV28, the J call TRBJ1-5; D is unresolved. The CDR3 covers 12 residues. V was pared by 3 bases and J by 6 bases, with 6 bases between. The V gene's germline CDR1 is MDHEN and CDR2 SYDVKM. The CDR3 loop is CASSFGSQPQHF. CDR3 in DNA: TGTGCCAGCAGTTTTGGCAGTCAGCCCCAGCATTTT.